Listed below are T cell receptor beta chains from one sample, sequenced in a study of cytomegalovirus exposure and HLA in healthy donors. Some clones are missing from TCRdb's copy, which holds only in-frame ones; the method was immunoSEQ multiplex PCR. The sample contains under 110,000 clones, about 70% of which appear only once. The sequencing input was PBMCs. The origin of the receptors is a boy aged 5 to 17 in good health and CMV-seronegative. Each CDR3 is given with its conserved first and last residue. The order of the fields is D gene, J gene, clone size, V gene, CDR3 protein, CDR3 DNA. D genes are given only for firm matches. Clone size is not always given. Where it is, it says once, few, many or a class for expanded clones.

>TRBD2|TRBJ2-5|NA|TRBV5-6
CASSLAASGGLETQYF
TGTGCCAGCAGCTTGGCGGCTAGCGGGGGGTTGGAGACCCAGTACTTC
>NA|TRBJ1-1|NA|TRBV28
CASSLFQGSGTEAFF
TGTGCCAGCAGTTTATTCCAGGGATCTGGGACTGAAGCTTTCTTT
>NA|TRBJ1-2|NA|TRBV30
CAWGQTGPAGYTF
TGTGCCTGGGGTCAAACAGGGCCCGCGGGCTACACCTTC
>TRBD2|TRBJ2-5|NA|TRBV11-3
CASSPGGGKETQYF
TGTGCCAGCAGCCCCGGGGGGGGGAAAGAGACCCAGTACTTC
>NA|TRBJ1-2|few|TRBV6-6
CASSYSRASTYGYTF
TGTGCCAGCAGTTACTCGAGGGCCTCCACATATGGCTACACCTTC
>NA|TRBJ1-1|NA|TRBV29-1
CSVALRSTEAFF
TGCAGCGTCGCGTTAAGATCCACTGAAGCTTTCTTT
>TRBD2|TRBJ2-5|NA|TRBV6-1
CASSGLAGGQETQYF
TGTGCCAGCAGTGGACTAGCGGGGGGCCAAGAGACCCAGTACTTC
>TRBD2|TRBJ2-2|NA|TRBV11-2
CASSQFLADTGELFF
TGTGCCAGCAGCCAATTCCTAGCGGACACCGGGGAGCTGTTTTTT
>NA|TRBJ2-1|NA|TRBV7-9
CASSLEGGSYNEQFF
TGTGCCAGCAGCTTAGAAGGAGGCTCCTACAATGAGCAGTTCTTC
>NA|TRBJ1-2|few|TRBV28
CASSSLYGYTF
TGTGCCAGCAGCTCCCTATATGGCTACACCTTC
>TRBD2|TRBJ2-3|NA|TRBV28
CASSGSGIITDTQYF
TGTGCCAGCAGCGGAAGCGGGATCATCACAGATACGCAGTATTTT
>NA|TRBJ2-5|NA|TRBV7-2
CASSFIVYQETQYF
TGTGCCAGCAGCTTTATAGTGTATCAAGAGACCCAGTACTTC
>NA|TRBJ1-5|NA|TRBV5-6
CASSLGSRGANQPQHF
TGTGCCAGCAGCTTGGGGTCCCGGGGAGCCAATCAGCCCCAGCATTTT
>NA|TRBJ1-5|NA|TRBV5-4
CASSSDGVGNQPQHF
TGTGCCAGCAGCTCCGACGGGGTCGGCAATCAGCCCCAGCATTTT
>TRBD1|TRBJ1-1|NA|TRBV13
CASSFLERDREEAFF
TGTGCCAGCAGCTTCCTAGAACGGGACAGGGAAGAAGCTTTCTTT
>NA|TRBJ1-5|few|TRBV6-1
CASRSYNQPQHF
TGTGCCAGCAGATCGTACAATCAGCCCCAGCATTTT
>NA|TRBJ1-2|NA|TRBV5-4
CASSRERQRGYTF
TGTGCCAGCAGCCGAGAGCGACAGCGTGGCTACACCTTC
>TRBD1|TRBJ2-7|NA|TRBV18
CASSPEQGAPYEQYF
TGTGCCAGCTCACCAGAACAGGGGGCTCCCTACGAGCAGTACTTC
>TRBD2|TRBJ2-3|NA|TRBV29-1
CSVAPGAGGDTQYF
TGCAGCGTTGCCCCAGGGGCGGGGGGAGATACGCAGTATTTT
>NA|TRBJ1-5|NA|TRBV7-8
CASNLRGGNQPQHF
TGTGCCAGCAACCTCCGTGGGGGGAACCAGCCCCAGCATTTT
>NA|TRBJ1-1|NA|TRBV6-5
CATLQGPNTEAFF
TGTGCCACACTACAGGGTCCCAACACTGAAGCTTTCTTT
>TRBD1|TRBJ2-1|NA|TRBV25-1
CASSLVGGDEQFF
TGTGCCAGCAGTCTAGTAGGGGGCGATGAGCAGTTCTTC
>NA|TRBJ2-7|NA|TRBV28
CASTPGAGGSDEQYF
TGTGCCAGCACCCCGGGGGCAGGGGGGTCCGACGAGCAGTACTTC
>NA|TRBJ1-1|once|TRBV5-1
CASSLRAGGYDTEAFF
TGCGCCAGCAGCTTGAGGGCAGGCGGGTATGACACTGAAGCTTTCTTT
>NA|TRBJ2-7|NA|TRBV7-9
CASSLVSGILYEQYF
TGTGCCAGCAGCTTAGTTTCCGGGATTCTCTACGAGCAGTACTTC
>TRBD1|TRBJ2-3|NA|TRBV30
CAWIQGVETDTQYF
TGTGCCTGGATCCAGGGGGTCGAGACAGATACGCAGTATTTT
>NA|TRBJ1-2|NA|TRBV5-5
CASSSSAGDYGYTF
TGTGCCAGCAGCTCCTCGGCAGGGGACTATGGCTACACCTTC
>NA|TRBJ2-1|NA|TRBV27
CASASAGLSEQFF
TGTGCCAGCGCCTCGGCGGGGTTATCTGAGCAGTTCTTC
>TRBD2|TRBJ2-7|NA|TRBV27
CASIGGYEQYF
TGTGCCAGCATCGGGGGGTACGAGCAGTACTTC
>TRBD1|TRBJ2-7|few|TRBV9
CASSAGPTGGLAYEQYF
TGTGCCAGCAGCGCCGGACCTACAGGGGGTCTAGCCTACGAGCAGTACTTC